The clone carrying this TCR beta chain was picked up many times. This CDR3 is built from 14 residues. Per the germline V gene, CDR1 is SGHRS and CDR2 is YFSETQ. V was pared by 4 bases and J by 5 bases, with 7 bases of the junction left unmatched. RNA transcripts served as the template for amplifying TCR beta CDR3 regions. First-round RT-PCR of the TCR CDR3 relied on the HTBI primer set. TCRdb passed the multiplex PCR reads through MiXCR, listing each CDR3 protein once. The sample has hundreds of thousands of distinct CDR3 sequences, around 25% seen once. The source of the sample is a study of T cells in Graves' hyperthyroidism and ophthalmopathy.

The TCR comes from a man in his forties with Graves' hyperthyroidism that later progressed to Graves' ophthalmopathy. The sequencing input was blood. This chain links TRBV5-1 with TRBJ2-5, with 8 positions matching TRBD2. As DNA, the CDR3 is TGCGCCAGCAGCGCCGGGAGGGGCCAGGAGACCCAGTACTTC. Protein sequence: CASSAGRGQETQYF.